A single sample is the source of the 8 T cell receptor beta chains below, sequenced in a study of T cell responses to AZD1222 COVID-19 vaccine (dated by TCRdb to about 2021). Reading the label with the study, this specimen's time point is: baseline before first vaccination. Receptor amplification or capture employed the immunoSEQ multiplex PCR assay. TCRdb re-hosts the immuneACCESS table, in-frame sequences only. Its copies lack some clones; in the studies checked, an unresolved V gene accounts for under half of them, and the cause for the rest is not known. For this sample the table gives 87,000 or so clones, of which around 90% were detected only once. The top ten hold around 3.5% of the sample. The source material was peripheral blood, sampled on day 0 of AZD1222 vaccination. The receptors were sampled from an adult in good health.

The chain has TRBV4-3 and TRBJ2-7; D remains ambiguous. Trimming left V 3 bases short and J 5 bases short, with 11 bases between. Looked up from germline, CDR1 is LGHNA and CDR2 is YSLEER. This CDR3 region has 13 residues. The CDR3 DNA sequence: TGCGCCAGCAGCCACGTGTCTGGGCACGAGCAGTACTTC. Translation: CASSHVSGHEQYF.

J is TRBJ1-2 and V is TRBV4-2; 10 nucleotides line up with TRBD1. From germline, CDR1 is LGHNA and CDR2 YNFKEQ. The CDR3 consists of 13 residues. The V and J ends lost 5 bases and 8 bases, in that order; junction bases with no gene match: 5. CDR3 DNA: TGTGCCAGCAGCTTGGGACAGGGGAGCGGCTACACCTTC. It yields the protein CASSLGQGSGYTF.

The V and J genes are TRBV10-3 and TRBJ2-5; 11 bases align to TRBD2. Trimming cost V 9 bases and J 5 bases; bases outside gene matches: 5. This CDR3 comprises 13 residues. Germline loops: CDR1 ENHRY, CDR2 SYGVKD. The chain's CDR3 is CAILAGAGETQYF. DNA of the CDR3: TGTGCCATACTAGCGGGGGCCGGGGAGACCCAGTACTTC.

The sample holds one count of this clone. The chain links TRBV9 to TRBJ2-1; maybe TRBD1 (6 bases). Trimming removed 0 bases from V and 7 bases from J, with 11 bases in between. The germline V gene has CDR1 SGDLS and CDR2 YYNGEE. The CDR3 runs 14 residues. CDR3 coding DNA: TGTGCCAGCAGCGTAGCGGGCCAGGGGAATGAGCAGTTCTTC. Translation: CASSVAGQGNEQFF.

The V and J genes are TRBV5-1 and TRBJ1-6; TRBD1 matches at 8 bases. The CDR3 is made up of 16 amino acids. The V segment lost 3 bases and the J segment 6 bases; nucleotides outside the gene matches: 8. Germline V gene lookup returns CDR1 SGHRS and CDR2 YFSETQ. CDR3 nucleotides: TGCGCCAGCAGCTCTACGACAGGGGTAGTTAATTCACCCCTCCACTTT. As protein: CASSSTTGVVNSPLHF.

CDR3 DNA sequence: TGTGCCAGCAGCTTGGGTTCGGGGACTGGAAACACCATATATTTT. Translation gives CASSLGSGTGNTIYF. This chain links TRBV5-6 with TRBJ1-3; D remains ambiguous. V shed 0 bases and J shed 2 bases, with 9 bases lying between them. There are 15 residues in the CDR3. CDR1 is SGHDT, CDR2 YYEEEE, per germline.

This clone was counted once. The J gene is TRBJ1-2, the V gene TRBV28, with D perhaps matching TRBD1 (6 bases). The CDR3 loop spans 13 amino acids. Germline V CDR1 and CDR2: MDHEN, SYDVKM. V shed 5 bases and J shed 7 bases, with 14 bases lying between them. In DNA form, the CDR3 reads TGTGCCAGCAGTCTGACAGGCTTTGGTGGCTACACCTTC. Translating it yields CASSLTGFGGYTF.

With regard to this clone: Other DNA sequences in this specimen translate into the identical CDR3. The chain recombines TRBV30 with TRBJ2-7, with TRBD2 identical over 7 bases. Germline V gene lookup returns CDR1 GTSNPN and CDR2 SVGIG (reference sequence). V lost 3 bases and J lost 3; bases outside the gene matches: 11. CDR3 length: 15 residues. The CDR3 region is CAWSPGSGTYYEQYF. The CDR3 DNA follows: TGTGCCTGGAGCCCAGGGAGCGGGACCTACTACGAGCAGTACTTC.